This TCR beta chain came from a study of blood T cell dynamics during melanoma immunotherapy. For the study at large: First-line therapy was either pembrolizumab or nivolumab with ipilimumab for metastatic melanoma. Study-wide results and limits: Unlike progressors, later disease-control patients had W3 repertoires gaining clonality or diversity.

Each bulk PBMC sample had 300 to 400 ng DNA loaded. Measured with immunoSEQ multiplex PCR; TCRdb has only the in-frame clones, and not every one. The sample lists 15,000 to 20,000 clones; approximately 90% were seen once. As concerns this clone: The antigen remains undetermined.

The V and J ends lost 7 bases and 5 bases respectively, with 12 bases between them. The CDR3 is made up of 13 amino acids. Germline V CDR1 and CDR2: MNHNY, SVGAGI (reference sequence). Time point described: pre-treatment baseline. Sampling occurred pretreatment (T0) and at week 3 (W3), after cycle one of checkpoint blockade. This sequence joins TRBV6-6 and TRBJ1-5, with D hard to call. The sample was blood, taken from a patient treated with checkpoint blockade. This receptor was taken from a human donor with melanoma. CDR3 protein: CASTPHGDQPQHF. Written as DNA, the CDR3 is TGTGCCAGCACCCCACACGGGGATCAGCCCCAGCATTTT.